Each of the 13 T cell receptor beta chains below was sequenced from the same sample in a study of blood T cell repertoires in COVID-19. Profiling relied on immunoSEQ multiplex PCR, and the TCRdb table lists in-frame clones only, not all of them. The sample lists approximately 150,000 clones; approximately 80% were seen once. The sample was peripheral blood. The receptors stem from a man in his 70s who had recovered from COVID-19.

A single count supports this clone. This rearrangement joins TRBV3-1 (or the pseudogene TRBV3-2) to TRBJ2-4, with D perhaps matching TRBD2 (6 bases). Germline V gives CDR1 LGHDT, CDR2 YNNKEL (reference sequence). This CDR3 has 17 residues. V was pared by 4 bases and J by 1 base, with 17 bases between. This CDR3 is CASSPHRGATAKNIQYF. CDR3 in DNA: TGTGCCAGCAGCCCCCACCGCGGGGCGACGGCCAAAAACATTCAGTACTTC.

V and J are TRBV7-6 and TRBJ2-7, with 14 bases aligning to TRBD2. J lost 3 bases, V lost 4 bases, and 2 bases had no gene match. The CDR3 is made up of 15 amino acids. Looked up from germline, CDR1 is SGHVS and CDR2 is FNYEAQ. For the CDR3, the DNA is TGTGCCAGCAGCTCGGGACTAGCGGGAGTCTACGAGCAGTACTTC. The encoded protein is CASSSGLAGVYEQYF.

The V call is TRBV28, the J call TRBJ1-1; tentatively, D is TRBD1 (6 bases). CDR3 length: 13 residues. Germline V lookup: CDR1 MDHEN, CDR2 SYDVKM. V was pared by 7 bases and J by 1 base, with 10 bases between. This CDR3 is CASTLQGNTEAFF. In nucleotides, the CDR3 is TGTGCCAGCACCCTACAGGGGAACACTGAAGCTTTCTTT.

The chain is built from TRBV9 and TRBJ2-1; 9 bases map to TRBD2. The J segment lost 7 bases and the V segment lost 0 bases, leaving 8 bases of the junction unmatched. Per germline, CDR1 SGDLS and CDR2 YYNGEE. CDR3 length equals 16 residues. The CDR3 DNA follows: TGTGCCAGCAGCGTAGGGGTAGCGGGGGCGAGGAATGAGCAGTTCTTC. It encodes CASSVGVAGARNEQFF.

A few counts support this clone. V and J are TRBV7-9 and TRBJ2-7, with D possibly matching TRBD2 (6 bases). Germline V gene sequence: CDR1 SEHNR, CDR2 FQNEAQ (reference sequence). The CDR3 loop spans 14 amino acids. V lost 4 bases to trimming and J lost 4 bases, with 14 bases between them. The CDR3 DNA reads as TGTGCCAGCAGCTCGGCAGGAGGGGAGTACGAGCAGTACTTC. Translation gives CASSSAGGEYEQYF.

This rearrangement joins TRBV3-1 (or the pseudogene TRBV3-2) to TRBJ1-4, with TRBD1 matching 11 bases. Trimming took 1 base from V and 11 from J; bases not matched to a gene: 9. Germline V gives CDR1 LGHDT, CDR2 YNNKEL (reference sequence). CDR3 size: 16 residues. The CDR3 spells CASSQGGDRGLGKLFF. The CDR3 nucleotides read TGTGCCAGCAGCCAAGGCGGGGACAGGGGGTTAGGGAAACTGTTTTTT.

The genes are TRBV5-1 and TRBJ1-4; TRBD1 is a possible D gene (6 bases). Germline CDR1 reads SGHRS; CDR2 reads YFSETQ. The ends were cut back, 0 bases at V and 5 bases at J, with 14 bases in the middle. The CDR3 spans 16 residues. CDR3 residues: CASSLGMTGGNEKLFF. In DNA form, the CDR3 reads TGCGCCAGCAGCTTGGGAATGACAGGCGGCAATGAAAAACTGTTTTTT.

Judged by abundance, this clone is medium-sized (0.01 to 0.1%). The chain uses TRBV15 and TRBJ2-1; 9 positions match TRBD2. The V gene end was trimmed by 4 bases and the J gene end by 15 bases; junction bases not matched to a gene: 16. There are 15 residues in the CDR3. Germline values: CDR1 LNHNV, CDR2 YYDKDF (reference sequence). CDR3 in amino acids: CATSKLGGRAVDLFF. The CDR3 DNA sequence: TGTGCCACCAGCAAGCTTGGCGGGAGGGCCGTGGATTTGTTCTTC.

The chain joins TRBV3-1 (or the pseudogene TRBV3-2) to TRBJ1-6, with D possibly matching TRBD1 (6 bases). Trimming removed 1 base from V and 9 bases from J, with 13 bases in between. Germline lookup yields CDR1 LGHDT and CDR2 YNNKEL (reference sequence). The CDR3 has 15 amino acids. CDR3 bases: TGTGCCAGCAGCCAAGGAGGGGACATTCGTTCACCCCTCCACTTT. It codes for CASSQGGDIRSPLHF.

The chain uses TRBV2 and TRBJ1-1; D not certain. Trimming removed 7 bases from V and 3 bases from J, with 6 bases in between. The CDR3 is 11 amino acids. Germline CDR1 reads SNHLY; CDR2 reads FYNNEI. The CDR3 DNA follows: TGTGCCAGCATTATATACACTGAAGCTTTCTTT. Amino acid sequence: CASIIYTEAFF. Variable domain in full (rest from reference TRBV2 and TRBJ1-1): EPEVTQTPSHQVTQMGQEVILRCVPISNHLYFYWYRQILGQKVEFLVSFYNNEISEKSEIFDDQFSVERPDGSNFTLKIRSTKLEDSAMYFCASIIYTEAFFGQGTRLTVV.

The chain has TRBV6-4 and TRBJ1-1; 7 nucleotides agree with TRBD1. The ends lost 10 bases at V and 2 bases at J; junction bases unmatched: 16. Germline V gives CDR1 MRHNA, CDR2 SNTAGT. This CDR3 has 16 residues. The CDR3 protein is CATLRERTGENTEAFF. CDR3 bases: TGTGCCACCCTGCGAGAAAGGACAGGAGAAAACACTGAAGCTTTCTTT.

The rearrangement links TRBV29-1 to TRBJ2-2; unclear D gene. V was cut by 7 bases and J by 6 bases, with 12 bases left in between. There are 12 residues in the CDR3. Germline V lookup: CDR1 SQVTM, CDR2 ANQGSEA. CDR3 amino acids: CSADRVSGELFF. CDR3 bases: TGCAGCGCCGACCGGGTTTCCGGGGAGCTGTTTTTT.

V usage is TRBV27 and J usage is TRBJ1-5; TRBD1 matches at 8 bases. The germline V gene has CDR1 MNHEY and CDR2 SMNVEV (reference sequence). The junction had 8 bases not matched to a gene; V was cut back by 5 bases and J by 5 bases. The length of the CDR3 is 15 residues. As DNA, the CDR3 is TGTGCCAGCAGTGGAGGACAGGGAGGATATCAGCCCCAGCATTTT. It translates to CASSGGQGGYQPQHF.